The source of this T cell receptor (beta chain) is a study of neurological immune-mediated disorders. Study-wide context: There were roughly 34 multiple sclerosis patients; some 31 were relapsing-remitting and 3 were secondary progressive.

Points from the study as a whole: The multiple sclerosis repertoire cluster was not associated with any clinical or MRI feature.

The authors produced cDNA by 5'RACE using 10-nucleotide random UMIs. One entry per CDR3 protein, called by TCRdb with MiXCR from the 5' RACE reads. Of about 52,000 distinct CDR3 sequences in the sample, around 4% were seen once. Preparation of the unsorted libraries drew on 2 million PBMCs stored at -80 C. The CDR3 length is 13 residues. The V end was cut by 11 bases, the J end by 4 bases, with 17 bases between. Many counts were recorded for this clonotype. Its antigen is as yet unknown. The sequencing input was PBMCs. V and J are TRBV12-3 or TRBV12-4 and TRBJ1-1; D is possibly TRBD1 (5 bases). The source of this sequence is a man aged 55 to 70 with multiple sclerosis. CDR3 coding DNA: TGTGCCTCGTCGCGGGGGTCCCCCACTGAAGCTTTCTTT. Its protein is CASSRGSPTEAFF.